This TCR beta chain was documented in a study of technical replicates of blood from a few donors. The CDR3 is 14 residues long. J lost 13 bases, V lost 4 bases, and 7 bases had no gene match. The germline V gene has CDR1 SGHVS and CDR2 FNYEAQ. This clone was picked up one time. Assay used: immunoSEQ multiplex PCR; TCRdb lists only in-frame clones, some missing. Here the sample spans under 80,000 clones, 94% being singletons. The TCR comes from a human donor in good health. V and J are TRBV7-6 and TRBJ2-1, with 13 bases aligning to TRBD2. The sample taken for sequencing was T cells isolated from PBMCs. The CDR3 DNA is TGTGCCAGCAGCTCTCGGACTAGCGGGAGCTCACAGTTCTTC. Its protein product is CASSSRTSGSSQFF.